Described below is a single T cell receptor beta chain sequence and its context. As yet, its antigen is unknown. This entry comes from a study of Tregs in tolerant kidney transplant recipients. Study-level findings and limits: The small number of patients limits these findings pending further validation.

CD4+CD25+CD127- Tregs, CD4+CD25- non-Tregs, CD4 and CD8 cells were sorted. Germline V gene sequence: CDR1 MNHEY, CDR2 SVGAGI. The CDR3 sequence is 15 residues long. Unmatched junction bases numbered 7, after V lost 5 bases and J lost 1 base. Only in-frame clones appear in the TCRdb table, and some are missing; sequencing was by immunoSEQ multiplex PCR. The sample consists of around 230,000 clones, around 82% of them appearing once. The V call is TRBV6-5, the J call TRBJ1-1, with TRBD1 matching 7 bases. This TCR was sampled from a human donor in good health. The specimen sequenced was CD4+ T cells from blood. The CDR3 sequence: CASSGQDRRNTEAFF. The CDR3 DNA sequence: TGTGCCAGCAGTGGCCAGGACAGGAGGAACACTGAAGCTTTCTTT.